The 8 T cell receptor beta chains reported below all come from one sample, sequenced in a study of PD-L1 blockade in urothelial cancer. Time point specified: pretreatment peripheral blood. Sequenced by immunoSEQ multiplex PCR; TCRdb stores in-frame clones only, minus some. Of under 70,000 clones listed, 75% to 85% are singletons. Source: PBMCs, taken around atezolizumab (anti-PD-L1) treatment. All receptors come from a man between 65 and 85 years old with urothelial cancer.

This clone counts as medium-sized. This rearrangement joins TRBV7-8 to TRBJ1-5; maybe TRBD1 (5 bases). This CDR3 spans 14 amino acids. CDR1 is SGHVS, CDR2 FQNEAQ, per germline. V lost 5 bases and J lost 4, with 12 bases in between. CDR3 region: CASSAGRGNQPQHF. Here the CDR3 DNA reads TGTGCCAGCAGCGCGGGACGGGGTAATCAGCCCCAGCATTTT.

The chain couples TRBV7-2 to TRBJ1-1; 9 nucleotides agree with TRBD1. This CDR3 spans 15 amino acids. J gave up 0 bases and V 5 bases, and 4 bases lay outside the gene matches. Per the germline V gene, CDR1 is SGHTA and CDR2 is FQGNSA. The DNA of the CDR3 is TGTGCCAGCAGCCCTGGGACAGGGATGAACACTGAAGCTTTCTTT. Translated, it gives CASSPGTGMNTEAFF.

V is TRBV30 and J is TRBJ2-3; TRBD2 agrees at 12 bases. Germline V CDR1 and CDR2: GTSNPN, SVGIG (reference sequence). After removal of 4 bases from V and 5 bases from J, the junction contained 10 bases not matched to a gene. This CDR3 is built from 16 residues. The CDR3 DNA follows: TGTGCCTGGAATCTAGCGGGAGGGGTTTCGGGAGATACGCAGTATTTT. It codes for CAWNLAGGVSGDTQYF.

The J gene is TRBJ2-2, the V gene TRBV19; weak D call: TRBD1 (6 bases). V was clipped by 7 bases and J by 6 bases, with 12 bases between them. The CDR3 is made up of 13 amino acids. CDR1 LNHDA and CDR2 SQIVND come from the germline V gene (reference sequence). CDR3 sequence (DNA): TGTGCCAGTAACCACAGGGACCCCGGGGAGCTGTTTTTT. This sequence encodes CASNHRDPGELFF. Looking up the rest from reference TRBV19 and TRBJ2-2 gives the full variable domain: DGGITQSPKYLFRKEGQNVTLSCEQNLNHDAMYWYRQDPGQGLRLIYYSQIVNDFQKGDIAEGYSVSREKKESFPLTVTSAQKNPTAFYLCASNHRDPGELFFGEGSRLTVL.

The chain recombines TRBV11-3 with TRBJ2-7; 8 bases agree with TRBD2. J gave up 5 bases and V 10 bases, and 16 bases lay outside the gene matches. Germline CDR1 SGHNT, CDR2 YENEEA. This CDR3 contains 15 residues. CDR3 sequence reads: CATGTETGGGDEQYF. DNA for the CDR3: TGTGCCACCGGAACAGAAACCGGGGGGGGCGACGAGCAGTACTTC.

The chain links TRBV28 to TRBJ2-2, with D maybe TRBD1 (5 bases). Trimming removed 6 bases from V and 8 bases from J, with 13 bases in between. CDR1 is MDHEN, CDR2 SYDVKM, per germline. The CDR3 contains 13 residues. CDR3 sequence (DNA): TGTGCCAGCAGCATGGCCAGGGCGGGGGAGCTGTTTTTT. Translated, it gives CASSMARAGELFF.

The CDR3 DNA is TGTGCCAGCAGTGAATCGGGGGTGGCCGGGACGAGGGAGCTGTTTTTT. Translated, it gives CASSESGVAGTRELFF. The chain uses TRBV6-1 and TRBJ2-2; possible D gene TRBD2, 6 bases. V lost 2 bases, J lost 9 bases, and 19 bases lay in between. The CDR3 covers 16 residues. Germline V lookup: CDR1 MNHNS, CDR2 SASEGT.

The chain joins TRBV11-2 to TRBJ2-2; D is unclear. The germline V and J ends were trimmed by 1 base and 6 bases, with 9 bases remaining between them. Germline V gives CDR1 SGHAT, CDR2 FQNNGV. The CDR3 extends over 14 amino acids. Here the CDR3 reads CASSLGSRAGELFF. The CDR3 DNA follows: TGTGCCAGCAGCTTAGGGAGCCGAGCCGGGGAGCTGTTTTTT.